This T cell receptor beta chain comes out of a study of regulatory T cells in long-lasting Graves disease (dated by TCRdb to 2020 to 2023). Turning to the overall study: Antithyroid drugs had been taken for less than 3 months by newly diagnosed Graves' disease patients. Peripheral blood TCR sequencing and RNA sequencing compared persistent Graves' disease patients with newly diagnosed Graves' disease patients. The study was conducted in China and was registered as a clinical trial. TCR sequencing covered around 13 persistent and 20 or so newly diagnosed Graves' disease patients, some 33 samples in total.

Library creation used multiplex PCR. Sequencing was carried out with an Illumina HiSeq 4000. CDR3 regions were amplified by Arm-PCR with iRepertoire HTBI primers to construct TCR beta libraries. Before sequencing, the PCR products went through gel purification. The study's own analysis went as follows. Across samples, 60 to 75 TRBV and 13 to 15 TRBJ segments were identified and used for gene usage analysis of CDR3 amino acid clonotypes. Filtered high-quality paired reads were merged into contigs using COPE and FqMerger. BLAST was used to align contigs to the IMGT TRBV, TRBD and TRBJ reference genes, and CDR3 was defined following IMGT. Clonotypes above 0.1% frequency were classified as highly expanded clones. Repertoire diversity was measured by Shannon entropy, and V-J evenness by the Gini coefficient. Public clonotypes were defined as clonotypes shared by more than one individual. TCRdb cleaned the public reads at Q25 with fastp, built clones with MiXCR and kept in-frame beta chains. Every distinct CDR3 protein forms one entry, paired with its most common genes and DNA. The V and J calls were determined by TCRdb, not by the authors. The sample table contains roughly 500,000 distinct CDR3 sequences; only one count was recorded for around 12% of them. The top ten clones comprise around 10% of the sample.

Taken with the paper, the label for time point translates to: newly diagnosed GD, antithyroid drugs for less than 3 months. For both TCR sequencing and RNA sequencing, RNA was extracted from PBMCs using TRIzol. The diagnosis of Graves' disease was made according to American Thyroid Association guidelines. The patients came from an endocrinology department in Xi'an, China. Each patient gave about 9.1 milliliters of peripheral blood, collected in an EDTA anticoagulant tube. Ficoll Paque Plus density gradient separation was used to isolate PBMCs, and no further T cell sorting was performed. RNA quality was checked with an Agilent 2100 Bioanalyzer and agarose gel, and concentration with a NanoDrop 2000. There are 16 amino acids in the CDR3, from cysteine to phenylalanine inclusive. Just CDR3 DNA is preserved here, 48 bases in frame from base 1. CDR1 SEHNR and CDR2 FQNEAQ were looked up in the germline V gene (reference sequence). V loses 5 bases, J loses 7 bases, and the germline ends lie 23 bases apart.

This clonotype has at least ten counts. It has no known antigen specificity. Base qualities are not provided; no much larger clone lies one nucleotide away. Summary of the overall study and its limitations: Persistent patients shared more public clonotypes among themselves (around 3,000) than newly diagnosed patients did (over 900). Peripheral blood alone was examined, since thyroid tissue, which constituted the primary lesion, could not be accessed. The small sample size was acknowledged by the authors as a limitation that may reduce accuracy. Preferential use of TRBV28, TRBJ1-2 and TRBJ2-5 was observed in persistent disease, whereas TRBV20-1 and TRBJ2-1 were favored in newly diagnosed disease. Lower TCR Shannon entropy and fewer highly expanded clones were observed in persistent Graves' disease patients than in newly diagnosed patients, which suggested clonal expansion. Only the TCR beta chain was sequenced and analyzed.

These data were also filed under a second study, of T cells in Graves' hyperthyroidism and ophthalmopathy. The second paper further reports: A patient counted as having stable Graves' hyperthyroidism if no progression to ophthalmopathy occurred over 18 months of follow-up. Hyperthyroidism patients were newly diagnosed, with disease duration under 2 months, and aged 18 to 65 years. Any patient with an uncontrolled infection, another autoimmune disease, pregnancy or lactation was excluded. Diagnoses were based on clinical symptoms, serum thyroxine and TRAb, thyroid ultrasound and orbital computed tomography. The first round of RT-PCR for the TCR CDR3 was performed with the HTBI primer set and the Qiagen OneStep RT-PCR kit. Most expanded thyroid clonotypes (frequency above 0.001) were also detected in blood, suggesting blood repertoires may reflect thyroid immune responses. A 13 V-J signature model separated ophthalmopathy from stable hyperthyroidism, with just over 85% sensitivity and roughly 81% specificity in cross-validation and 80%/75% in testing. In validation, progression to ophthalmopathy was predicted by the model with 70.59% sensitivity and roughly 72% specificity, a median of roughly 6.4 months before onset. A discovery cohort of about 100 patients, about 44 with Graves' ophthalmopathy and under 60 with stable Graves' hyperthyroidism, was used to find distinguishing TCR V-J signatures. Prospective prediction of ophthalmopathy was tested in an independent validation cohort of 18 hyperthyroidism patients and 15 to 17 patients who later progressed to ophthalmopathy. The approximately 98 discovery patients were randomly divided into training and test sets at a 7:3 ratio. Thyroid tissue and blood T-cell repertoires from over 5 Graves' hyperthyroidism patients were also compared in the study. After sampling, hyperthyroidism patients received methimazole starting at 30 mg daily, and ophthalmopathy patients received high-dose intravenous methylprednisolone. Libraries were constructed in a second round of multiplex PCR, after which size selection and purification were performed. Sequencing of the libraries was done on an Illumina HiSeq2000 using paired-end 100 bp reads. Raw data were processed with SOAPnuke, discarding reads with adapters, uncalled bases, mean Phred below 15, or no exact constant-primer or identifier match. COPE v1.2.5 was used to merge high-quality paired reads, and clonotypes were defined as unique nucleotide sequences. MiTCR v1.1 was used to align the clonotypes against IMGT TRBV, TRBD and TRBJ reference segments. The analysis included only V-J combinations with a frequency above 0.0001, which together covered 99% to 99.2% of the repertoires. A TCS score was defined as the ratio between F50 (clonal expansion) and ExV (chaos), using BLOSUM62-based TCRdist between CDR3 peptides within each V-J. Welch's t-statistics and random forest reduced just over 500 V-J features to roughly 13, which were used in a naive Bayes classifier (R e1071). Sample size was not statistically predetermined, and investigators were not blinded to group allocation. According to the paper, TCR Vbeta CDR3 sequencing was carried out on 135 peripheral blood samples, which came from fewer than 50 ophthalmopathy, approximately 78 hyperthyroidism and about 17 progressor patients.

The input for sequencing was peripheral blood mononuclear cells (PBMCs), taken at new diagnosis, from a patient treated with antithyroid drugs. The chain is encoded by TRBV7-9 joined to TRBJ1-1; a tentative D match to TRBD1 spans 6 bases. The receptor comes from a woman in her twenties or thirties with Graves disease. Donor details come from another sample of the same person, matched by shared clones. The CDR3 has the sequence CASSRYVLRGDNEAFF. The nucleotides are TGTGCCAGCAGCCGCTACGTCTTGAGAGGGGACAATGAAGCTTTCTTT.